This passage covers 14 T cell receptor beta chains from one sample sequenced in a study of vaccination and CD4 T cells after COVID-19 (dated by TCRdb to between 2021 and 2024). Interpreted using the paper, the treatment or condition label stands for: approximately nine-day PBMC culture with coronavirus spike peptide pools or control peptides (ViraFEST assay). Their antigens are not known. Receptor libraries were prepared by PCR. Sequencing used an Illumina iSeq 100. TCR sequencing of DNA from cultured CD4+ T cells used the Oncomine TCR Beta short-read assay at the Johns Hopkins FTIC core. The raw public data were reprocessed by TCRdb itself: fastp quality trimming at Q25, MiXCR clonotype calling, in-frame beta chains only. Each CDR3 protein gets just one entry, which takes the most common genes and DNA from the rows behind it. This sample comprises a few thousand distinct CDR3 sequences, about 21% of them detected only once. The ten largest clonotypes hold about 15% of the sample.

Sequences were obtained from CD4+ T cells from blood, cultured in vitro. The origin of the receptors is a human donor who had recovered from COVID-19.

The chain is built from TRBV12-5 and TRBJ1-5, with D possibly matching TRBD1 (6 bases). Germline CDR1 LGHNT, CDR2 FRNRAP. The V end lost 0 bases, the J end lost 7 bases, and 7 bases lay between the germline ends. The CDR3 is 13 residues long. The CDR3 bases are TGTGCTAGTGGTTTGGTAGGGGGGCAGCCCCAGCATTTT. Translation gives CASGLVGGQPQHF.

The rearrangement uses TRBV10-3 and TRBJ1-2; the D is unclear. Trimming removed 5 bases at V and 0 bases at J, with 4 bases between. The CDR3 totals 12 residues. Germline CDR1 is ENHRY and CDR2 is SYGVKD. CDR3 loop: CAISPANYGYTF. CDR3 DNA: TGTGCCATCAGTCCAGCTAACTATGGCTACACCTTC.

Judged by abundance, this clonotype is medium-sized. V usage is TRBV6-1 and J usage is TRBJ1-5; tentative D call: TRBD1 (5 bases). The CDR3 has 15 residues. V shed 7 bases and J shed 2 bases, with 15 bases lying between them. Germline lookup yields CDR1 MNHNS and CDR2 SASEGT. For the CDR3, the DNA is TGTGCCAGCACTCTACGGACAATGGGCAATCAGCCCCAGCATTTT. Its protein product is CASTLRTMGNQPQHF.

This clonotype showed up just a few times. The chain combines TRBV6-1 with TRBJ2-2, with 8 bases fitting TRBD2. Germline CDR1 MNHNS, CDR2 SASEGT. The CDR3 contains 16 residues. The V and J ends lost 6 bases and 0 bases, in that order; junction bases with no gene match: 6. The CDR3, as DNA: TGTGCCAGCAGGTTTAGCGGGGCCGCGAACACCGGGGAGCTGTTTTTT. The encoded protein is CASRFSGAANTGELFF.

The J gene is TRBJ2-7, the V gene TRBV10-1; tentatively, D is TRBD2 (5 bases). Per the germline V gene, CDR1 is WNHNN and CDR2 is SYGVQD (reference sequence). Trimming removed 0 bases at V and 0 bases at J, with 6 bases between. The CDR3 is 14 residues long. The CDR3 sequence: CASSESGSSYEQYF. DNA for the CDR3: TGCGCCAGCAGTGAGTCGGGGAGCTCCTACGAGCAGTACTTC.

The rearrangement joins TRBV4-1 to TRBJ1-6; TRBD1 matches 12 bases. CDR1 is MGHRA, CDR2 YSYEKL, per germline. The CDR3 covers 14 residues. V lost 4 bases, J lost 10 bases, and 2 bases stayed unmatched. The CDR3 sequence is CASSRDRGQSPLHF. The CDR3 DNA reads TGCGCCAGCAGCCGGGACAGGGGGCAATCACCCCTCCACTTT.

This clonotype is medium-sized (0.01 to 0.1%). The genes are TRBV30 and TRBJ1-1, with D perhaps TRBD1 (6 bases). The CDR3 is made up of 12 amino acids. Trimming stripped 5 bases from V and 5 bases from J, with 12 bases between. The germline CDR1 and CDR2 sequences are GTSNPN and SVGIG (reference sequence). The CDR3 protein is CAWAQGWTEAFF. In DNA, the CDR3 is TGTGCCTGGGCACAGGGTTGGACTGAAGCTTTCTTT.

The chain uses TRBV18 and TRBJ1-2, with 9 nucleotides matching TRBD1. The germline CDR1 and CDR2 sequences are KGHSH and LQKENI. The CDR3 contains 16 residues. The V and J ends lost 1 base and 9 bases, in that order; junction bases with no gene match: 12. The CDR3 here is CASSPLDRGEVVSYTF. Written as DNA, the CDR3 is TGTGCCAGCTCACCACTGGACAGGGGAGAGGTTGTTAGCTACACCTTC. Filled out from reference TRBV18 and TRBJ1-2, the complete variable domain reads NAGVMQNPRHLVRRRGQEARLRCSPMKGHSHVYWYRQLPEEGLKFMVYLQKENIIDESGMPKERFSAEFPKEGPSILRIQQVVRGDSAAYFCASSPLDRGEVVSYTFGSGTRLTVV.

This clonotype qualifies as medium-sized (0.01 to 0.1%). The chain is built from TRBV19 and TRBJ2-2, with a possible D match to TRBD2 (5 bases). CDR1 LNHDA and CDR2 SQIVND come from the germline V gene (reference sequence). This CDR3 region has 18 residues. Deletions cut 5 bases from V and 5 bases from J, with 24 bases between. The CDR3 here is CASSLSGPPSPGTGELFF. In DNA, the CDR3 is TGTGCCAGTAGTCTTTCCGGGCCTCCCTCCCCGGGGACCGGGGAGCTGTTTTTT. Supplemented by reference TRBV19 and TRBJ2-2, the full variable domain reads DGGITQSPKYLFRKEGQNVTLSCEQNLNHDAMYWYRQDPGQGLRLIYYSQIVNDFQKGDIAEGYSVSREKKESFPLTVTSAQKNPTAFYLCASSLSGPPSPGTGELFFGEGSRLTVL.

There are a few counts of this clonotype. The chain has TRBV30 and TRBJ2-3; 10 bases fit TRBD2. Trimming removed 3 bases from V and 0 bases from J; junction bases left unmatched: 0. Germline V CDR1 and CDR2: GTSNPN, SVGIG (reference sequence). This CDR3 spans 14 amino acids. In DNA, the CDR3 is TGTGCCTGGAGACTAGCGGGGAGCACAGATACGCAGTATTTT. Protein product: CAWRLAGSTDTQYF.

This clonotype has more than one count but fewer than ten. The rearrangement uses TRBV7-2 and TRBJ2-1; 8 bases line up with TRBD2. CDR1 and CDR2 (germline): SGHTA, FQGNSA. CDR3 length: 15 residues. The V and J ends lost 1 base and 3 bases, in that order; junction bases with no gene match: 2. The CDR3 reads CASSLDGGDYNEQFF. The CDR3 coding sequence is TGTGCCAGCAGCTTAGACGGGGGGGACTACAATGAGCAGTTCTTC.

The V call is TRBV7-2, the J call TRBJ2-3; 8 bases align to TRBD2. The V gene's germline CDR1 is SGHTA and CDR2 FQGNSA. The CDR3 is 15 residues long. J was trimmed by 3 bases and V by 5 bases; bases with no gene match: 7. CDR3 coding DNA: TGTGCCAGCAGCCTCCAGCGGGGGAGGACAGATACGCAGTATTTT. It is translated as CASSLQRGRTDTQYF.

This clonotype was observed a handful of times. The chain employs TRBV20-1 and TRBJ1-1; D is unclear. Germline assignment: CDR1 DFQATT and CDR2 SNEGSKA (reference sequence). The length of the CDR3 is 15 residues. Trimming stripped 0 bases from V and 0 bases from J, with 11 bases between. This CDR3 reads CSARDPGRLNTEAFF. In nucleotides, the CDR3 is TGCAGTGCTAGAGATCCCGGCAGACTGAACACTGAAGCTTTCTTT.

J is TRBJ1-1 and V is TRBV2, with a possible D match to TRBD1 (5 bases). Trimming took 8 bases from V and 2 from J, leaving 15 bases between them. CDR1 and CDR2 (germline): SNHLY, FYNNEI. The CDR3 covers 14 residues. CDR3: CASVPGTLNTEAFF. CDR3 coding DNA: TGTGCCAGCGTCCCCGGGACCCTAAACACTGAAGCTTTCTTT.